One and the same sample provided the 21 T cell receptor beta chains below, sequenced in a study of multiple sclerosis patients with progressive multifocal leukoencephalopathy. The time point is: time of PML onset. TCRdb's table, derived via immunoSEQ multiplex PCR, lists solely in-frame clones and lacks some. The sample shows some 31,000 clones, approximately 84% of them seen only once. The sample in question was PBMCs, obtained from a patient treated with natalizumab. Source of these receptors: a human donor with progressive multifocal leukoencephalopathy.

This sequence joins TRBV27 and TRBJ2-1; perhaps TRBD2 as D (5 bases). CDR1 is MNHEY, CDR2 SMNVEV, per germline (reference sequence). V was trimmed by 6 bases and J by 5 bases, leaving 5 bases between them. The CDR3 totals 11 residues. CDR3 in amino acids: CASRRDNEQFF. In DNA, the CDR3 is TGTGCCAGCAGGAGGGACAATGAGCAGTTCTTC.

This clone showed up just once. The V gene is TRBV19, the J gene TRBJ2-1; D gene ambiguous. Germline V lookup: CDR1 LNHDA, CDR2 SQIVND (reference sequence). This CDR3 contains 12 residues. Trimming removed 6 bases from V and 9 bases from J, with 12 bases in between. CDR3 DNA sequence: TGTGCCAGTAGCAAAGCAACGGCTGAGCAGTTCTTC. Its protein is CASSKATAEQFF.

This chain connects TRBV7-2 to TRBJ1-2; D is unresolved. The germline gives CDR1 SGHTA, CDR2 FQGNSA. The CDR3 has 14 amino acids. V was cut by 0 bases and J by 8 bases, with 13 bases left in between. The CDR3 nucleotides read TGTGCCAGCAGCTTAGCGTCCGGCAACGCGGGCTACACCTTC. This translates into CASSLASGNAGYTF.

V and J are TRBV2 and TRBJ2-5; TRBD1 matches 9 bases. The trim removed 9 bases at V and 3 bases at J, leaving 14 bases unmatched. There are 16 residues in the CDR3. From germline, CDR1 is SNHLY and CDR2 FYNNEI. As DNA, the CDR3 is TGTGCCAGTCTCCCACTGGACAGGGGAAATAAAGAGACCCAGTACTTC. Translating gives CASLPLDRGNKETQYF.

The chain recombines TRBV29-1 with TRBJ1-2; the D is unclear. The germline V gene has CDR1 SQVTM and CDR2 ANQGSEA. CDR3 length: 14 amino acids. V was pared by 5 bases and J by 8 bases, with 21 bases between. The CDR3 loop reads CSVPRHFGILGYTF. CDR3 bases: TGCAGCGTTCCCCGGCATTTTGGGATCCTCGGCTACACCTTC.

This chain connects TRBV30 to TRBJ2-7, with 7 bases identical to TRBD2. V shed 0 bases and J 0 bases; nucleotides not matched to a gene: 14. CDR1 GTSNPN and CDR2 SVGIG come from the germline V gene (reference sequence). CDR3 length: 18 residues. This CDR3 reads CAWSVKAGISSPSYEQYF. The CDR3, as DNA: TGTGCCTGGAGTGTAAAAGCGGGAATCTCTTCGCCCTCCTACGAGCAGTACTTC.

This clone was counted once. This rearrangement joins TRBV18 to TRBJ2-7, with D unclear. Trimming took off 0 bases at V and 5 bases at J, with 11 bases between the two ends. Germline loops: CDR1 KGHSH, CDR2 LQKENI. The CDR3 consists of 14 residues. DNA of the CDR3: TGTGCCAGCTCACCACCAGGGAACCGCCACGAGCAGTACTTC. As protein: CASSPPGNRHEQYF.

The genes are TRBV29-1 and TRBJ2-1; D not resolved. There are 13 residues in the CDR3. V was clipped by 5 bases and J by 10 bases, with 18 bases between them. CDR1 is SQVTM and CDR2 is ANQGSEA in the germline V gene. As DNA, the CDR3 is TGCAGCGTTAGGGTAGGAGCCCAACGAGAGCAGTTCTTC. Amino acid sequence: CSVRVGAQREQFF.

The V gene is TRBV25-1, the J gene TRBJ1-1, with 7 bases matching TRBD1. The CDR3 has 14 residues. V shed 4 bases and J 3 bases; nucleotides not matched to a gene: 5. CDR1 and CDR2 (germline): MGHDK, SYGVNS. The CDR3 DNA sequence: TGTGCCAGCAGTGCGACAGGGTACTACACTGAAGCTTTCTTT. Protein sequence: CASSATGYYTEAFF.

V usage is TRBV27 and J usage is TRBJ1-5; D uncertain. Trimming shortened V by 3 bases and J by 4 bases, and 7 bases separated the two germline ends. Germline CDR1 and CDR2: MNHEY and SMNVEV (reference sequence). There are 13 residues in the CDR3. CDR3 nucleotide sequence: TGTGCCAGCAGTTTGGGGTTAAATCAGCCCCAGCATTTT. Its translation is CASSLGLNQPQHF.

The chain has TRBV2 and TRBJ1-1, with TRBD1 as a possible D gene (6 bases). This CDR3 contains 15 residues. CDR1 is SNHLY and CDR2 is FYNNEI in the germline V gene. Trimming pared 4 bases from V and 3 bases from J, leaving 15 bases between. This chain's CDR3 is CASSGRRGLDTEAFF. CDR3 DNA: TGTGCCAGCAGTGGAAGACGGGGGCTAGACACTGAAGCTTTCTTT.

This chain links TRBV6-6 with TRBJ1-2; D is ambiguous. Trimming took 4 bases from V and 6 from J, leaving 12 bases between them. Germline CDR1 is MNHNY and CDR2 is SVGAGI (reference sequence). This CDR3 comprises 13 residues. CDR3 residues: CASSSGGVNGYTF. CDR3 sequence (DNA): TGTGCCAGCAGTTCGGGAGGTGTGAATGGCTACACCTTC.

V usage is TRBV28 and J usage is TRBJ2-2; the match to TRBD1 covers 10 bases. Germline assignment: CDR1 MDHEN and CDR2 SYDVKM. Trimming cost V 3 bases and J 5 bases; bases outside gene matches: 3. The CDR3 has 15 amino acids. The CDR3 DNA reads as TGTGCCAGCAGTTTGACAGGGGGCCGGACCGGGGAGCTGTTTTTT. Its translation: CASSLTGGRTGELFF.

This chain connects TRBV5-5 to TRBJ1-5; D not certain. There are 15 residues in the CDR3. Germline lookup yields CDR1 SGHKS and CDR2 YYEKEE (reference sequence). Trimming shortened V by 3 bases and J by 1 base, and 11 bases separated the two germline ends. The CDR3 coding sequence is TGTGCCAGCAGCTCCGAGATGAGCAGCAATCAGCCCCAGCATTTT. Its translation is CASSSEMSSNQPQHF.

The chain recombines TRBV28 with TRBJ2-7; D is unresolved. V lost 10 bases to trimming and J lost 0 bases, with 13 bases between them. Germline V lookup: CDR1 MDHEN, CDR2 SYDVKM. CDR3 length: 13 residues. The CDR3 region has the DNA TGTGCCATCCTAGACTCCAACTCCTACGAGCAGTACTTC. Protein: CAILDSNSYEQYF. Full variable domain (rest looked up from reference TRBV28 and TRBJ2-7): DVKVTQSSRYLVKRTGEKVFLECVQDMDHENMFWYRQDPGLGLRLIYFSYDVKMKEKGDIPEGYSVSREKKERFSLILESASTNQTSMYLCAILDSNSYEQYFGPGTRLTVT.

The chain employs TRBV6-5 and TRBJ1-5; D is undetermined. The V and J ends lost 6 bases and 4 bases respectively, with 7 bases between them. Per germline, CDR1 MNHEY and CDR2 SVGAGI. The CDR3 is 12 residues long. The CDR3: CASRSGNQPQHF. Written as DNA, the CDR3 is TGTGCCAGCAGGTCGGGGAATCAGCCCCAGCATTTT.

This chain links TRBV6-6 with TRBJ1-5; 7 nucleotides agree with TRBD1. Trimming at V came to 5 bases and at J to 7 bases, leaving 8 bases not matched to a gene. CDR1 and CDR2 from the germline V gene are MNHNY and SVGAGI (reference sequence). The CDR3 length is 14 residues. The CDR3 here is CASSNTGDRQPQHF. CDR3 nucleotides: TGTGCCAGCAGTAATACAGGGGATCGCCAGCCCCAGCATTTT.

The rearrangement uses TRBV18 and TRBJ1-1, with D perhaps matching TRBD1 (6 bases). Germline-derived CDR1 and CDR2 are KGHSH and LQKENI. This CDR3 contains 13 residues. Between the trimmed V and J ends, which lost 4 bases and 1 base, there was a span of 7 bases. As DNA, the CDR3 is TGTGCCAGCTCACGGACAGAGAACACTGAAGCTTTCTTT. Encoded protein: CASSRTENTEAFF.

The J gene is TRBJ2-2, the V gene TRBV19; D is perhaps TRBD1 (6 bases). The CDR3 loop spans 17 amino acids. The V gene lost 4 bases and the J gene lost 0 bases, with 15 bases spanning the gap. The V gene's germline CDR1 is LNHDA and CDR2 SQIVND (reference sequence). CDR3 coding DNA: TGTGCCAGTAGTAACCCACAGGGCTCAACGAACACCGGGGAGCTGTTTTTT. Translation: CASSNPQGSTNTGELFF.

This clone came up a few times. The genes are TRBV7-8 and TRBJ1-2, with a possible D match to TRBD1 (5 bases). V dropped 2 bases and J dropped 8 bases, with 18 bases sitting between them. This CDR3 contains 15 residues. CDR1 SGHVS and CDR2 FQNEAQ come from the germline V gene. This chain's CDR3 is CASSLNRGSSWGYTF. The CDR3 region has the DNA TGTGCCAGCAGCTTAAATAGGGGCTCCTCCTGGGGCTACACCTTC.

The V gene is TRBV6-5, the J gene TRBJ1-5; D not resolved. The CDR3 runs to 15 residues. Trimming pared 0 bases from V and 8 bases from J, leaving 14 bases between. Germline-derived CDR1 and CDR2 are MNHEY and SVGAGI. In nucleotides, the CDR3 is TGTGCCAGCAGTTACTCGGGGTGGGGTAGTGAGCCCCAGCATTTT. Protein sequence: CASSYSGWGSEPQHF.